One sample yielded the 21 T cell receptor beta chains listed below, sequenced in a study of post-analysis software for immune sequencing data. These receptors have no identified antigens. Study-wide results and limits: Comparison of patients with controls showed about 5 TRBV segments more frequent in patients, TRBV5-6, TRBV5-1 and TRBV20-1 among them.

Every TCR beta cDNA library bore unique molecular identifiers. One entry per CDR3 protein, called by TCRdb with MiXCR from the PCR reads. The table records about 200,000 distinct CDR3 sequences, approximately 28% of them present only once. Source material: blood. The source is a girl aged 2 to 17 with multiple sclerosis.

The chain carries TRBV6-2 or TRBV6-3 and TRBJ2-7; TRBD2 matches 8 bases. With V trimmed by 3 bases and J by 1 base, 14 bases remained unmatched. Germline values: CDR1 MNHEY, CDR2 SVGEGT. The length of the CDR3 is 18 residues. Here the CDR3 DNA reads TGTGCCAGCAGTTATGGAACCAAGGTTAGCGGGACTTCCTACGAGCAGTACTTC. Residues: CASSYGTKVSGTSYEQYF.

Regarding this clonotype: This could be a read error, since a much larger clone is one nucleotide away. This chain connects TRBV20-1 to TRBJ2-5, with 7 positions matching TRBD2. The J segment lost 2 bases and the V segment lost 3 bases, leaving 6 bases of the junction unmatched. Germline V CDR1 and CDR2: DFQATT, SNEGSKA (reference sequence). The CDR3 contains 14 residues. Written as DNA, the CDR3 is TGCAGTGCTAGGGGGCTAGCGGTTCAAGAGACCCAGTACTTC. It specifies CSARGLAVQETQYF.

This clonotype was detected many times. The chain is built from TRBV6-6 and TRBJ1-2, with TRBD1 as a possible D gene (5 bases). Deletions cut 8 bases from V and 3 bases from J, with 13 bases between. The CDR3 is 13 residues long. In germline, CDR1 is MNHNY, CDR2 SVGAGI (reference sequence). CDR3 region: CASERDFYYGYTF. DNA for the CDR3: TGTGCCAGCGAGAGGGACTTCTACTATGGCTACACCTTC.

The table lists this clonotype with many counts. This chain connects TRBV6-5 to TRBJ1-6; the match to TRBD1 covers 7 bases. V lost 6 bases and J lost 6; bases outside the gene matches: 5. The CDR3 consists of 14 residues. Germline V CDR1 and CDR2: MNHEY, SVGAGI. The CDR3 is CASSATGPNSPLHF. The CDR3, as DNA: TGTGCCAGCAGCGCGACAGGGCCTAATTCACCCCTCCACTTT.

This clonotype was counted between two and nine times. The chain combines TRBV5-1 with TRBJ1-4; 10 positions match TRBD1. CDR3 length: 18 residues. The trim removed 7 bases at V and 5 bases at J, leaving 17 bases unmatched. CDR1 is SGHRS, CDR2 YFSETQ, per germline. The CDR3 coding sequence is TGCGCCAGCGCCTCCGGGGACAGGGGTTTTCGGGGAAATGAAAAACTGTTTTTT. Its protein is CASASGDRGFRGNEKLFF. Variable domain in full (rest from reference TRBV5-1 and TRBJ1-4): KAGVTQTPRYLIKTRGQQVTLSCSPISGHRSVSWYQQTPGQGLQFLFEYFSETQRNKGNFPGRFSGRQFSNSRSEMNVSTLELGDSALYLCASASGDRGFRGNEKLFFGSGTQLSVL.

A few counts support this clonotype. The CDR3 coding sequence is TGCGCCAGCAGCTTACCCGGGACTAGCGGGACGAATGAGCAGTTCTTC. Translating gives CASSLPGTSGTNEQFF. The chain carries TRBV5-1 and TRBJ2-1, with 13 bases identical to TRBD2. The germline gives CDR1 SGHRS, CDR2 YFSETQ. This CDR3 is built from 16 residues. Germline trimming cut 2 bases from V and 7 bases from J; bases unmatched to any gene: 6. Supplemented by reference TRBV5-1 and TRBJ2-1, the full variable domain reads KAGVTQTPRYLIKTRGQQVTLSCSPISGHRSVSWYQQTPGQGLQFLFEYFSETQRNKGNFPGRFSGRQFSNSRSEMNVSTLELGDSALYLCASSLPGTSGTNEQFFGPGTRLTVL.

This clonotype was picked up a small number of times. The chain couples TRBV28 to TRBJ1-2, with 10 bases aligning to TRBD1. Germline V gives CDR1 MDHEN, CDR2 SYDVKM. With 2 bases clipped from V and 7 bases from J, the junction kept 7 bases outside the gene matches. The CDR3 totals 15 residues. The CDR3 bases are TGTGCCAGCAGTTTACCGGGACAGGGGCCCCTTGGCTACACCTTC. Translated, it gives CASSLPGQGPLGYTF.

This clonotype was observed many times. The chain employs TRBV12-3 or TRBV12-4 and TRBJ2-1; D may correspond to TRBD1 or TRBD2 (7 bases each). The V gene lost 7 bases and the J gene lost 9 bases, with 19 bases spanning the gap. CDR3 length equals 14 residues. The CDR3, as DNA: TGTGCCAGCAACAACCAGGGGGGGCTGGGTGAGCAGTTCTTC. This sequence encodes CASNNQGGLGEQFF.

This clonotype was observed many times. The rearrangement links TRBV5-1 to TRBJ2-1; D is unresolved. Looked up from germline, CDR1 is SGHRS and CDR2 is YFSETQ. This CDR3 contains 11 residues. V was cut by 0 bases and J by 7 bases, with 2 bases left in between. This CDR3 reads CASSLENEQFF. CDR3 nucleotide sequence: TGCGCCAGCAGCTTGGAAAATGAGCAGTTCTTC. Together with reference TRBV5-1 and TRBJ2-1, the CDR3 gives the full variable domain: KAGVTQTPRYLIKTRGQQVTLSCSPISGHRSVSWYQQTPGQGLQFLFEYFSETQRNKGNFPGRFSGRQFSNSRSEMNVSTLELGDSALYLCASSLENEQFFGPGTRLTVL.

The chain uses TRBV30 and TRBJ1-1; D unresolved. Germline V gene sequence: CDR1 GTSNPN, CDR2 SVGIG (reference sequence). V lost 0 bases and J 4 bases, leaving 6 bases between the germline ends. The CDR3 has 12 amino acids. CDR3 bases: TGTGCCTGGAGTGTACGGACCACTGAAGCTTTCTTT. Its protein product is CAWSVRTTEAFF.

A remark on this clonotype: This may be a read error: a much more frequent sequence differs by one nucleotide. The V and J genes are TRBV7-3 and TRBJ1-1; a weak D match, TRBD1 (5 bases). The CDR3 covers 13 residues. Germline CDR1 reads SGHTA; CDR2 reads FQGTGA. The CDR3 loop is CAGSLRRGYKAFF. As DNA, the CDR3 is TGTGCCGGCAGCTTAAGGAGGGGTTACAAGGCTTTCTTT.

In regard to this clonotype: A much larger clone is a single base away; this may be a read error. The chain carries TRBV7-2 and TRBJ2-7, with a tentative D call TRBD2 (6 bases). Germline-derived CDR1 and CDR2 are SGHTA and FQGNSA. The CDR3 runs 15 residues. CDR3 DNA sequence: TGTGCCGGCAGCCCCACTTTGGGGGGATACTACGAGCAGTACTTC. Residues: CAGSPTLGGYYEQYF.

Of note for this clonotype: Since a much larger clone is just one base distant, this may be a read error. The chain couples TRBV20-1 to TRBJ2-5; D is uncertain. Germline CDR1 DFQATT, CDR2 SNEGSKA (reference sequence). The CDR3 is 9 residues long. The CDR3 DNA follows: TGCAGCCCTAGAAATTTGGGGTACTTC. Protein sequence: CSPRNLGYF.

This clonotype was recorded a few times. The chain employs TRBV30 and TRBJ2-4; no firm D call. CDR3 length: 13 amino acids. Trimming cost V 0 bases and J 2 bases, with 5 bases left between them. CDR1 and CDR2 (germline): GTSNPN, SVGIG (reference sequence). The CDR3 reads CAWSVISKNIQYF. The CDR3 nucleotides are TGTGCCTGGAGTGTAATATCCAAAAACATTCAGTACTTC.

With regard to this clonotype: A much larger clone sits a single nucleotide away, making a read error possible. The chain carries TRBV20-1 and TRBJ2-5; 10 nucleotides align to TRBD2. The DNA end is a closer match to TRBJ2-7, so the J assignment may be wrong. The CDR3 consists of 15 residues. The germline V gene has CDR1 DFQATT and CDR2 SNEGSKA (reference sequence). CDR3 bases: TGCAGTGCTAGAACAAGCGGGAGGGCCGGCCCCGAGCAGTACTTC. Protein: CSARTSGRAGPEQYF.

This clonotype was counted only a few times. The V and J genes are TRBV15 and TRBJ2-7; 7 nucleotides match TRBD1. The CDR3 extends over 13 amino acids. From germline, CDR1 is LNHNV and CDR2 YYDKDF (reference sequence). Trimming at V came to 5 bases and at J to 4 bases, leaving 5 bases not matched to a gene. The CDR3 protein is CATSPDRIYEQYF. In DNA form, the CDR3 reads TGTGCCACCAGCCCGGACAGGATATACGAGCAGTACTTC.

A note on this clonotype: A read error is possible here, since a much larger clone lies one base away. The V gene is TRBV12-3 or TRBV12-4, the J gene TRBJ2-7; 11 nucleotides align to TRBD1. The CDR3 runs to 19 residues. Germline trimming cut 6 bases from V and 7 bases from J; bases unmatched to any gene: 23. CDR3 amino acids: CASSPLGQGDYYYYNEQYF. Here the CDR3 DNA reads TGTGCCAGCAGCCCCTTGGGACAGGGGGACTACTACTACTACAATGAGCAGTACTTC.

The gene calls are TRBV10-3 and TRBJ2-3; 9 nucleotides line up with TRBD2. CDR1 is ENHRY and CDR2 is SYGVKD in the germline V gene. The CDR3 sequence is 15 residues long. V lost 2 bases and J lost 1; bases outside the gene matches: 1. The CDR3 loop is CAISEGGGGTDTQYF. CDR3 bases: TGTGCCATCAGTGAGGGCGGGGGGGGCACAGATACGCAGTATTTT.

This clonotype was recorded many times. The chain links TRBV12-3 or TRBV12-4 to TRBJ2-7, with D perhaps matching TRBD1 (5 bases). The CDR3 contains 12 residues. The germline V and J ends were trimmed by 7 bases and 7 bases, with 14 bases remaining between them. The CDR3 sequence: CASTEGVREQYF. The CDR3 nucleotides read TGTGCCAGCACCGAAGGGGTTCGGGAGCAGTACTTC.

On this clonotype itself: At one end, the junction sequence differs from germline, possibly due to a read error. The rearrangement uses TRBV7-8 and TRBJ1-5; D gene unclear. The germline CDR1 and CDR2 sequences are SGHVS and FQNEAQ. The CDR3 sequence is 15 residues long. CDR3 nucleotide sequence: TGTGCCAGCACCCAAAGTGGCGGGATAGCTCAGCCCCTGCATTTT. Protein: CASTQSGGIAQPLHF. Full variable domain (rest looked up from reference TRBV7-8 and TRBJ1-5): GAGVSQSPRYKVAKRGQDVALRCDPISGHVSLFWYQQALGQGPEFLTYFQNEAQLDKSGLPSDRFFAERPEGSVSTLKIQRTQQEDSAVYLCASTQSGGIAQPLHFGDGTRLSIL.

CDR3 residues: CASSSQKGAYNEQFF. As DNA, the CDR3 is TGTGCCAGCAGCTCCCAAAAGGGGGCCTACAATGAGCAGTTCTTC. The chain has TRBV7-3 and TRBJ2-1, with TRBD1 as a possible D gene (6 bases). The germline V and J ends were trimmed by 4 bases and 2 bases, with 12 bases remaining between them. This CDR3 comprises 15 residues. Germline lookup yields CDR1 SGHTA and CDR2 FQGTGA.